The 27 T cell receptor beta chains below come from one sample, sequenced in a study of molecular identifiers for immune sequencing clone quantification. TCRdb redid the calling of the PCR reads with MiXCR, one entry per CDR3 protein. The sample holds 400,000 to 600,000 distinct CDR3 sequences, about a quarter seen once. Sample: naive CD8+ T cells from blood, with Jurkat cell RNA spiked in. Subset reported: FACS-sorted CD8+CD4-CCR7+CD45RA+ naive T cells. These receptors were collected from a human donor in good health. Some libraries in this study had Jurkat cell RNA spiked in.

This clonotype was seen at least ten times. The chain joins TRBV30 to TRBJ2-3; D remains ambiguous. Between the trimmed V and J ends, which lost 0 bases and 1 base, there was a span of 5 bases. CDR1 and CDR2 from the germline V gene are GTSNPN and SVGIG (reference sequence). This CDR3 comprises 13 residues. The CDR3 reads CAWSVARTDTQYF. CDR3 DNA sequence: TGTGCCTGGAGTGTTGCTCGCACAGATACGCAGTATTTT. Based on the CDR3 plus reference TRBV30 and TRBJ2-3, the full variable domain is SQTIHQWPATLVQPVGSPLSLECTVEGTSNPNLYWYRQAAGRGLQLLFYSVGIGQISSEVPQNLSASRPQDRQFILSSKKLLLSDSGFYLCAWSVARTDTQYFGPGTRLTVL.

This clonotype was seen many times. The rearrangement links TRBV7-2 to TRBJ2-7; D remains ambiguous. This CDR3 is 13 amino acids long. Trimming left V 5 bases short and J 7 bases short, with 15 bases between. Germline V gene lookup returns CDR1 SGHTA and CDR2 FQGNSA. The CDR3 bases are TGTGCCAGCAGCCCTTCGGTAGTTTGGGAGCAGTACTTC. Translating gives CASSPSVVWEQYF.

The chain links TRBV29-1 to TRBJ1-5; D possibly corresponds to TRBD1 (5 bases). The CDR3 consists of 15 residues. V was trimmed by 6 bases and J by 1 base, leaving 16 bases between them. Germline CDR1 is SQVTM and CDR2 is ANQGSEA. The CDR3 DNA reads as TGCAGCGTACCGACAGTAAGGATGAGCAATCAGCCCCAGCATTTT. Amino acids: CSVPTVRMSNQPQHF.

This clonotype was seen more than once but under ten times. This chain uses TRBV19 with TRBJ2-7, with 7 bases fitting TRBD1. The CDR3 length is 15 residues. The V and J ends lost 5 bases and 2 bases, in that order; junction bases with no gene match: 9. In germline, CDR1 is LNHDA, CDR2 SQIVND (reference sequence). The CDR3 reads CASSDAPGQTYEQYF. The CDR3 DNA follows: TGTGCCAGTAGTGACGCTCCGGGACAGACCTACGAGCAGTACTTC.

This clonotype appeared many times. The rearrangement joins TRBV25-1 to TRBJ2-3; 8 bases map to TRBD1. CDR3 length: 14 residues. V shed 7 bases and J 8 bases; nucleotides not matched to a gene: 11. CDR1 is MGHDK, CDR2 SYGVNS, per germline. The CDR3 nucleotides are TGTGCCAGCACCCCGGGACAGGTGCGGGGTACGCAGTATTTT. It codes for CASTPGQVRGTQYF.

For this clonotype: This likely reflects a read error, since a far larger clone is one base away. The chain joins TRBV7-9 to TRBJ2-7; no firm D call. Per germline, CDR1 SEHNR and CDR2 FQNEAQ (reference sequence). This CDR3 region has 12 residues. The CDR3 region is CASSLGAYEQSF. The DNA for the CDR3 is TGTGCCAGCAGCTTAGGGGCCTACGAGCAGTCCTTC.

This clonotype has a count of ten or more. This chain uses TRBV7-3 with TRBJ2-3; D is possibly TRBD1 (6 bases). The germline CDR1 and CDR2 sequences are SGHTA and FQGTGA. The CDR3 runs to 15 residues. V lost 2 bases and J lost 1, with 10 bases in between. CDR3 protein: CASSLAGAGTDTQYF. CDR3 DNA: TGTGCCAGCAGCTTAGCAGGGGCCGGCACAGATACGCAGTATTTT.

This clonotype was seen ten or more times. The rearrangement links TRBV4-3 to TRBJ2-3; the D gene is possibly TRBD2 (6 bases). CDR3 size: 17 residues. Per the germline V gene, CDR1 is LGHNA and CDR2 is YSLEER. V lost 0 bases, J lost 4 bases, and 17 bases lay in between. Here the CDR3 reads CASSQDSEAGFADTQYF. The CDR3 coding sequence is TGCGCCAGCAGCCAAGATTCGGAGGCGGGATTCGCAGATACGCAGTATTTT.

The chain has TRBV5-4 and TRBJ1-5; 9 bases are a match to TRBD1. The germline V gene encodes CDR1 SGHNT and CDR2 YYREEE (reference sequence). This CDR3 is 17 amino acids long. J was trimmed by 5 bases and V by 1 base; bases with no gene match: 10. CDR3 residues: CASSLFGQGNDDQPQHF. CDR3 nucleotide sequence: TGTGCCAGCAGCTTGTTTGGACAGGGGAATGACGATCAGCCCCAGCATTTT.

The rearrangement uses TRBV19 and TRBJ2-2, with D unresolved. This CDR3 comprises 14 residues. The V and J ends lost 9 bases and 6 bases respectively, with 17 bases between them. The germline V gene has CDR1 LNHDA and CDR2 SQIVND (reference sequence). The CDR3 coding sequence is TGTGCCAGCCGGTCGTGGCAGGCGCCCGGGGAGCTGTTTTTT. Translated: CASRSWQAPGELFF.

Of note for this clonotype: A read error is possible here, since a much larger clone lies one base away. The V gene is TRBV4-1, the J gene TRBJ2-3; D perhaps matches TRBD1 (5 bases). The germline CDR1 and CDR2 sequences are MGHRA and YSYEKL. The length of the CDR3 is 13 residues. CDR3 amino acids: CATSQGDTDTQYF. The CDR3 bases are TGCGCCACCAGCCAAGGGGACACAGATACGCAGTATTTT.

About this clonotype: The junction departs from germline at one end; a sequencing error may be responsible. The J gene is TRBJ2-1, the V gene TRBV19; D might be TRBD1 (6 bases). The CDR3 has 11 residues. The germline V gene has CDR1 LNHDA and CDR2 SQIVND (reference sequence). The CDR3 DNA reads as TGTGCCTGTAGTATTACAGGGGAGCAGTTCTTC. Translation gives CACSITGEQFF.

On this clonotype: One junction end disagrees with the germline gene, perhaps due to a read error. The rearrangement joins TRBV5-1 to TRBJ2-7; 7 positions match TRBD1. The CDR3 runs to 15 residues. Germline values: CDR1 SGHRS, CDR2 YFSETQ. CDR3 sequence reads: CASSWVDRSKDEQCF. The CDR3 nucleotides read TGCGCCAGCAGCTGGGTGGACAGGTCTAAGGACGAGCAGTGCTTC.

As concerns this clonotype: A much larger clonotype is one base distant, so this may be a read error. This chain joins TRBV27 and TRBJ1-1; no firm D call. V lost 4 bases and J lost 6, with 12 bases in between. Germline CDR1 MNHEY, CDR2 SMNVEV (reference sequence). The CDR3 covers 13 residues. CDR3 coding DNA: TGTGCCAGCAGTTCATCCCGGTGGGCTGAAGCTTTCTTT. Translated, it gives CASSSSRWAEAFF.

The CDR3 nucleotides are TGTGCCAGCAGCTTAGCGTCAGGGGACTTCACAGATACGCAGTATTTT. Its protein product is CASSLASGDFTDTQYF. J is TRBJ2-3 and V is TRBV7-9; D might be TRBD1 or TRBD2, each matching 6 bases. Trimming removed 0 bases from V and 2 bases from J, with 12 bases in between. CDR3 length: 16 residues. Germline-derived CDR1 and CDR2 are SEHNR and FQNEAQ (reference sequence).

As concerns this clonotype: One junction end does not reproduce the germline sequence, and a read error may be involved. The chain has TRBV4-3 and TRBJ1-2, with D perhaps matching TRBD1 (5 bases). The CDR3 loop spans 18 amino acids. Germline CDR1 is LGHNA and CDR2 is YSLEER. The CDR3 nucleotides read TGCGCCAGCAGCCAAAATCAGAACGGACCGGGACTTAGCTATAGCTACACCTTC. The encoded protein is CASSQNQNGPGLSYSYTF.

This clonotype has just a few counts. J is TRBJ2-7 and V is TRBV19, with TRBD2 matching over 7 bases. The CDR3 loop spans 15 amino acids. The V segment lost 3 bases and the J segment 7 bases; nucleotides outside the gene matches: 12. CDR1 and CDR2 (germline): LNHDA, SQIVND (reference sequence). CDR3 in amino acids: CASSILYAGAGEQYF. The CDR3 DNA reads TGTGCCAGTAGTATCCTCTACGCGGGAGCGGGGGAGCAGTACTTC.

This clonotype was recorded at least ten times. The V and J genes are TRBV27 and TRBJ2-7; maybe TRBD1 (5 bases). Germline-derived CDR1 and CDR2 are MNHEY and SMNVEV (reference sequence). CDR3 length: 14 amino acids. V was pared by 5 bases and J by 3 bases, with 14 bases between. Here the CDR3 reads CASSHGTDSYEQYF. CDR3 in DNA: TGTGCCAGCAGTCATGGTACAGACAGCTACGAGCAGTACTTC.

Notes on this clonotype: This may come from a read error, since a much larger clone is one base off. This chain connects TRBV30 to TRBJ2-7, with no clear D. Germline V lookup: CDR1 GTSNPN, CDR2 SVGIG (reference sequence). The CDR3 extends over 11 amino acids. V lost 0 bases, J lost 9 bases, and 9 bases lay in between. CDR3 nucleotides: TGTGCCTGGAGTGTAAATGTGGGGCAGTACTTC. Encoded protein: CAWSVNVGQYF.

The sample holds a few counts of this clonotype. The gene calls are TRBV19 and TRBJ2-2, with D perhaps TRBD2 (6 bases). Trimming shortened V by 6 bases and J by 1 base, and 12 bases separated the two germline ends. Germline CDR1 reads LNHDA; CDR2 reads SQIVND (reference sequence). CDR3 length: 15 residues. Here the CDR3 DNA reads TGTGCCAGTAGGGAGGGGCGATGGAACACCGGGGAGCTGTTTTTT. It is translated as CASREGRWNTGELFF. Using reference TRBV19 and TRBJ2-2 for the parts outside the CDR3, the full variable domain is DGGITQSPKYLFRKEGQNVTLSCEQNLNHDAMYWYRQDPGQGLRLIYYSQIVNDFQKGDIAEGYSVSREKKESFPLTVTSAQKNPTAFYLCASREGRWNTGELFFGEGSRLTVL.

V and J are TRBV6-2 or TRBV6-3 and TRBJ2-3, with D possibly being TRBD1 (5 bases). Per germline, CDR1 MNHEY and CDR2 SVGEGT. The CDR3 contains 15 residues. The V end lost 3 bases, the J end lost 2 bases, and 12 bases lay between the germline ends. The CDR3 reads CASSYLWGSTDTQYF. Here the CDR3 DNA reads TGTGCCAGCAGTTATCTCTGGGGCTCCACAGATACGCAGTATTTT.

Concerning this clonotype: Compared with germline, one end of the junction differs, possibly owing to a read error. The chain links TRBV28 to TRBJ1-1, with no clear D. The germline gives CDR1 MDHEN, CDR2 SYDVKM. CDR3 length equals 13 residues. Here the CDR3 DNA reads TGTGCCAGCAGTTCTAGGAGGAACACTGGAGCTTTCTTT. This codes for CASSSRRNTGAFF.

This clonotype was observed a handful of times. This sequence joins TRBV6-6 and TRBJ1-5; D ambiguous. Germline CDR1 reads MNHNY; CDR2 reads SVGAGI (reference sequence). This CDR3 is 17 amino acids long. V lost 5 bases and J 1 base, leaving 18 bases between the germline ends. The CDR3 is CASSPPGGMLSNQPQHF. CDR3 nucleotides: TGTGCCAGCAGTCCCCCAGGAGGGATGTTGAGCAATCAGCCCCAGCATTTT.

At least ten counts were recorded for this clonotype. The CDR3 here is CASSQAPQRGYEQYF. The CDR3 nucleotides read TGCGCCAGCAGCCAAGCGCCCCAGCGGGGTTACGAGCAGTACTTC. This chain uses TRBV4-3 with TRBJ2-7; 7 bases line up with TRBD2. This CDR3 has 15 residues. The germline CDR1 and CDR2 sequences are LGHNA and YSLEER. The junction had 7 bases not matched to a gene; V was cut back by 1 base and J by 4 bases.

This clonotype was found many times. The V call is TRBV28, the J call TRBJ1-4, with 8 positions matching TRBD1. CDR1 and CDR2 (germline): MDHEN, SYDVKM. CDR3 size: 13 residues. The junction had 5 bases not matched to a gene; V was cut back by 6 bases and J by 8 bases. The CDR3 DNA reads as TGTGCCAGCAGGGACAGGGCGGAAGAAAAACTGTTTTTT. It yields the protein CASRDRAEEKLFF.

This clonotype was seen many times. The chain is built from TRBV4-1 and TRBJ2-5, with D unclear. The CDR3 sequence is 14 residues long. Trimming stripped 5 bases from V and 1 base from J, with 11 bases between. Germline V gene data show CDR1 as MGHRA and CDR2 as YSYEKL. The CDR3 DNA is TGCGCCAGCAGCGTGTTGGGCTCCCAAGAGACCCAGTACTTC. Amino acids: CASSVLGSQETQYF.

CDR3 loop: CASSERASVTGELFF. The CDR3 nucleotides read TGTGCCAGCAGTGAACGGGCTTCTGTAACCGGGGAGCTGTTTTTT. This chain links TRBV2 with TRBJ2-2; D is undetermined. The CDR3 is made up of 15 amino acids. V was shortened by 2 bases and J by 5 bases, with 12 bases between the two germline ends. Germline loops: CDR1 SNHLY, CDR2 FYNNEI.